One sample yielded the 22 T cell receptor beta chains listed below, sequenced in a study of blood T cell repertoires in COVID-19. Libraries were prepared by immunoSEQ multiplex PCR; TCRdb keeps only in-frame clonotypes and omits some of them. The table records more than 400,000 clones, about 90% of them present only once. Source material: PBMCs or T cells enriched from blood (not recorded which). All receptors come from a man between 18 and 35 years old who had recovered from COVID-19.

The chain carries TRBV14 and TRBJ1-2; the match to TRBD1 covers 9 bases. Germline CDR1 reads SGHDN; CDR2 reads FVKESK. V shed 3 bases, J shed 0 bases, and the junction held 5 bases outside the gene matches. The CDR3 sequence is 16 residues long. This CDR3 is CASSQVGQGTNYGYTF. In nucleotides, the CDR3 is TGTGCCAGCAGCCAGGTGGGACAGGGAACTAACTATGGCTACACCTTC.

The chain's CDR3 is CASSPGARELANYGYTF. The CDR3 region has the DNA TGTGCCAGCTCACCTGGCGCCAGGGAACTCGCCAACTATGGCTACACCTTC. The chain employs TRBV18 and TRBJ1-2; a weak D match, TRBD1 (5 bases). The CDR3 has 17 amino acids. V lost 3 bases and J 2 bases, leaving 19 bases between the germline ends. Germline CDR1 KGHSH, CDR2 LQKENI.

CDR3 nucleotides: TGTGCCAGCAAACGCGGGGTCTCCTACGAGCAGTACTTC. Protein: CASKRGVSYEQYF. This rearrangement joins TRBV6-5 to TRBJ2-7; D perhaps matches TRBD2 (6 bases). V was cut by 7 bases and J by 0 bases, with 10 bases left in between. Germline-derived CDR1 and CDR2 are MNHEY and SVGAGI. The CDR3 totals 13 residues.

This clone was counted only a few times. V usage is TRBV6-5 and J usage is TRBJ2-2; weak D call: TRBD2 (6 bases). The germline V and J ends were trimmed by 7 bases and 5 bases, with 11 bases remaining between them. The CDR3 consists of 13 residues. In germline, CDR1 is MNHEY, CDR2 SVGAGI. DNA for the CDR3: TGTGCCAGCACCCCTAGCGAAACCGGGGAGCTGTTTTTT. Residues: CASTPSETGELFF.

The CDR3 loop is CASSLGTGNTEAFF. CDR3 nucleotide sequence: TGTGCCAGCAGCTTAGGTACGGGGAACACTGAAGCTTTCTTT. V is TRBV7-9 and J is TRBJ1-1; no definite D call. Trimming left V 1 base short and J 1 base short, with 7 bases between. The CDR3 has 14 amino acids. The V gene's germline CDR1 is SEHNR and CDR2 FQNEAQ (reference sequence).

The V and J genes are TRBV27 and TRBJ2-7; D is unclear. Germline CDR1 MNHEY, CDR2 SMNVEV (reference sequence). The CDR3 sequence is 11 residues long. Trimming took off 4 bases at V and 3 bases at J, with 4 bases between the two ends. Written as DNA, the CDR3 is TGTGCCAGCAGTTCGGGCTACGAGCAGTACTTC. It specifies CASSSGYEQYF.

As for this clone: Other DNA sequences in the same sample also yield this CDR3. This rearrangement joins TRBV27 to TRBJ1-4; no clear D gene. The CDR3 sequence is 13 residues long. V was cut by 3 bases and J by 2 bases, with 4 bases left in between. Germline V gene data show CDR1 as MNHEY and CDR2 as SMNVEV (reference sequence). The CDR3 loop is CASSFRTNEKLFF. For the CDR3, the DNA is TGTGCCAGCAGTTTTCGGACTAATGAAAAACTGTTTTTT.

The chain joins TRBV12-5 to TRBJ1-2; D is perhaps TRBD1 (5 bases). The CDR3 loop spans 16 amino acids. The V gene lost 1 base and the J gene lost 4 bases, with 16 bases spanning the gap. CDR1 and CDR2 from the germline V gene are LGHNT and FRNRAP. CDR3 DNA: TGTGCTAGTGGTTTGGGCCCCCTGACAGTAATCTATGGCTACACCTTC. Translation gives CASGLGPLTVIYGYTF.

This clone was observed a few times. V gene TRBV3-1 (or the pseudogene TRBV3-2) combines with J gene TRBJ1-2; possible D gene TRBD1, 6 bases. Germline assignment: CDR1 LGHDT and CDR2 YNNKEL (reference sequence). The CDR3 sequence is 15 residues long. V was shortened by 4 bases and J by 4 bases, with 16 bases between the two germline ends. CDR3 region: CASSPSPGGGYGYTF. The CDR3 DNA follows: TGTGCCAGCAGCCCATCCCCGGGGGGCGGCTATGGCTACACCTTC.

This sequence joins TRBV12-3 or TRBV12-4 and TRBJ2-3, with a tentative D call TRBD2 (5 bases). V was cut by 8 bases and J by 11 bases, with 11 bases left in between. The CDR3 sequence is 10 residues long. CDR3 nucleotides: TGTGCCAGCTCCGGGGTAGGGCAGTATTTT. Translation gives CASSGVGQYF.

The chain joins TRBV2 to TRBJ2-7; 7 nucleotides match TRBD1. Germline-derived CDR1 and CDR2 are SNHLY and FYNNEI. With 6 bases clipped from V and 0 bases from J, the junction kept 5 bases outside the gene matches. CDR3 length: 14 residues. The CDR3 region has the DNA TGTGCCAGCAGCTTCAGGGGGACCTCCTACGAGCAGTACTTC. Translated, it gives CASSFRGTSYEQYF.

V is TRBV19 and J is TRBJ1-2; TRBD1 is a possible D gene (5 bases). In germline, CDR1 is LNHDA, CDR2 SQIVND (reference sequence). V was pared by 0 bases and J by 3 bases, with 14 bases between. CDR3 length equals 16 residues. The DNA for the CDR3 is TGTGCCAGTAGTATAGATGGGCGGGGGTCTGACTATGGCTACACCTTC. Protein: CASSIDGRGSDYGYTF.

The chain uses TRBV24-1 and TRBJ2-5; a weak D match, TRBD2 (5 bases). V lost 4 bases and J lost 7, with 9 bases in between. The CDR3 totals 12 residues. Germline V gene sequence: CDR1 KGHDR, CDR2 SFDVKD. CDR3 region: CATSEAGGTQYF. In nucleotides, the CDR3 is TGTGCCACCAGTGAAGCTGGAGGGACCCAGTACTTC.

The chain is built from TRBV7-9 and TRBJ1-2, with 7 bases fitting TRBD1. This CDR3 has 12 amino acids. The germline gives CDR1 SEHNR, CDR2 FQNEAQ (reference sequence). Trimming cost V 4 bases and J 7 bases; bases outside gene matches: 3. Here the CDR3 DNA reads TGTGCCAGCAGCTACAGGGGTTCTGGCTACACCTTC. It encodes CASSYRGSGYTF.

The rearrangement links TRBV28 to TRBJ1-1, with 11 bases matching TRBD1. CDR1 is MDHEN, CDR2 SYDVKM, per germline. The CDR3 extends over 15 amino acids. With V trimmed by 5 bases and J by 8 bases, 10 bases remained unmatched. CDR3 residues: CASSAPDRGPREAFF. DNA of the CDR3: TGTGCCAGCAGTGCGCCGGACAGGGGGCCGAGGGAAGCTTTCTTT. The whole variable domain, remainder taken from reference TRBV28 and TRBJ1-1, is DVKVTQSSRYLVKRTGEKVFLECVQDMDHENMFWYRQDPGLGLRLIYFSYDVKMKEKGDIPEGYSVSREKKERFSLILESASTNQTSMYLCASSAPDRGPREAFFGQGTRLTVV.

The V call is TRBV3-1 (or the pseudogene TRBV3-2), the J call TRBJ1-1; no reliable D call. Germline values: CDR1 LGHDT, CDR2 YNNKEL (reference sequence). V lost 5 bases and J 11 bases, leaving 15 bases between the germline ends. CDR3 length: 12 residues. The CDR3 nucleotides are TGTGCCAGCAGCGACCCCCGGAGTGGGGCTTTCTTT. Translating gives CASSDPRSGAFF.

The J gene is TRBJ2-7, the V gene TRBV28, with 10 bases aligning to TRBD2. Germline V gives CDR1 MDHEN, CDR2 SYDVKM. The CDR3 is 15 residues long. The V gene end was trimmed by 3 bases and the J gene end by 3 bases; junction bases not matched to a gene: 5. The CDR3 DNA reads as TGTGCCAGCAGTTTCTCTAGCGGGGGAAACTACGAGCAGTACTTC. Protein sequence: CASSFSSGGNYEQYF.

The chain combines TRBV28 with TRBJ2-1, with TRBD2 matching over 13 bases. In germline, CDR1 is MDHEN, CDR2 SYDVKM. The CDR3 spans 16 residues. The V gene end was trimmed by 2 bases and the J gene end by 9 bases; junction bases not matched to a gene: 7. Here the CDR3 reads CASSLQGLAGMGEQFF. CDR3 DNA: TGTGCCAGCAGTTTACAGGGACTAGCGGGGATGGGTGAGCAGTTCTTC.

This chain links TRBV25-1 with TRBJ2-1; 12 bases are a match to TRBD2. The germline gives CDR1 MGHDK, CDR2 SYGVNS. After removal of 0 bases from V and 5 bases from J, the junction contained 8 bases not matched to a gene. CDR3 length: 18 amino acids. This chain's CDR3 is CASSEYGRGLAGNNEQFF. The CDR3 DNA follows: TGTGCCAGCAGTGAATATGGCCGGGGACTAGCGGGTAACAATGAGCAGTTCTTC. The full variable domain, in which reference TRBV25-1 and TRBJ2-1 provide the parts outside the CDR3, is EADIYQTPRYLVIGTGKKITLECSQTMGHDKMYWYQQDPGMELHLIHYSYGVNSTEKGDLSSESTVSRIRTEHFPLTLESARPSHTSQYLCASSEYGRGLAGNNEQFFGPGTRLTVL.

V gene TRBV5-4 combines with J gene TRBJ1-1, with 9 bases identical to TRBD1. V shed 4 bases, J shed 0 bases, and the junction held 7 bases outside the gene matches. The CDR3 is made up of 16 amino acids. Germline values: CDR1 SGHNT, CDR2 YYREEE (reference sequence). CDR3 in DNA: TGTGCCAGCAGCCCGGAGGGGGACAGGGTGAACACTGAAGCTTTCTTT. Encoded protein: CASSPEGDRVNTEAFF.

V gene TRBV28 combines with J gene TRBJ2-7; D possibly corresponds to TRBD2 (5 bases). Trimming shortened V by 10 bases and J by 2 bases, and 9 bases separated the two germline ends. This CDR3 is built from 11 residues. In germline, CDR1 is MDHEN, CDR2 SYDVKM. In DNA, the CDR3 is TGTGCCACCGCGGGTACCTACGAGCAGTACTTC. It encodes CATAGTYEQYF.

CDR3 protein: CASSSRNTGELFF. The CDR3 DNA reads TGTGCCAGCAGCTCTCGGAACACCGGGGAGCTGTTTTTT. The chain uses TRBV5-6 and TRBJ2-2, with D unclear. V was shortened by 3 bases and J by 1 base, with 4 bases between the two germline ends. The germline V gene has CDR1 SGHDT and CDR2 YYEEEE. There are 13 residues in the CDR3.